This TCR beta chain derives from a study of T cell repertoires in cytomegalovirus infection. Study overall: It was the public TCR beta signatures that indicated both CMV infection and matching HLA type. Whole-study findings and limits: Dominant in the ex vivo response were TCR beta clonotypes restricted by HLA-C and specific for CMV. Using cumulative public TCR beta family frequency, the authors identified those who carried CMV together with the relevant HLA.

Each CDR3 protein gets one entry after TCRdb re-called the reads with MiXCR. The sample includes 150,000 to 200,000 distinct CDR3 sequences, over 15% of them seen just once. This CDR3 comprises 14 residues. The V end was cut by 3 bases, the J end by 0 bases, with 8 bases between. From germline, CDR1 is LNHDA and CDR2 SQIVND (reference sequence). In regard to this clonotype: The antigen is unknown.

Sequencing was carried out using CD8+ T cells from PBMCs. This clonotype originated in a human donor in good health (CMV status not recorded). Some clones in this sample may be carry-over from other donors' samples. The genes are TRBV19 and TRBJ1-1; D uncertain. CDR3 region: CASSIGLMNTEAFF. The CDR3 DNA follows: TGTGCCAGTAGTATTGGGCTCATGAACACTGAAGCTTTCTTT.